The source of this T cell receptor (beta chain) is a study of blood T cell repertoires in COVID-19. The count of this clone is one. Generated by immunoSEQ multiplex PCR, the TCRdb table keeps only in-frame clones and is missing some. In the table there are over 300,000 clones, 75% to 90% of which are singletons. Germline CDR1 SGDLS, CDR2 YYNGEE. Between the trimmed V and J ends, which lost 4 bases and 8 bases, there was a span of 12 bases. The CDR3 is 13 amino acids. This sequence was found in a young man who had recovered from COVID-19. The rearrangement uses TRBV9 and TRBJ1-4; D may be TRBD1 (6 bases). The sequencing input was PBMCs or T cells enriched from blood (not recorded which). The CDR3 nucleotides read TGTGCCAGCAGCAGAGGGGGGGTGGAAAAACTGTTTTTT. This encodes CASSRGGVEKLFF.